The subject of this entry is one T cell receptor (beta chain). The antigen is not known. These data come from a study of cytomegalovirus exposure and HLA in healthy donors. The study's findings and limits: In vitro experiments confirmed that three CMV-associated chains were specific for CMV antigens. Researchers catalogued approximately 170 TCR beta chains as cytomegalovirus-associated. Whilst most TCR sequences proved rare, a subset of public TCRs occurred across many donors.

This CDR3 has 11 residues. Per the germline V gene, CDR1 is SQVTM and CDR2 is ANQGSEA. Trimming stripped 6 bases from V and 5 bases from J, with 11 bases between. The method was immunoSEQ multiplex PCR; TCRdb's version includes in-frame clones alone and lacks a portion of them. The profile shows around 74,000 clones, 85% of them singletons. The donors were members of the validation cohort comprising over a hundred subjects, separate from the roughly 640-subject first cohort. The specimen was PBMCs. The rearrangement joins TRBV29-1 to TRBJ2-7, with D unclear. The receptor was isolated from a man under 40 in good health and CMV-seronegative. CDR3 protein: CSVSTLDEQYF. The CDR3 DNA follows: TGCAGCGTCTCTACCCTGGACGAGCAGTACTTC.